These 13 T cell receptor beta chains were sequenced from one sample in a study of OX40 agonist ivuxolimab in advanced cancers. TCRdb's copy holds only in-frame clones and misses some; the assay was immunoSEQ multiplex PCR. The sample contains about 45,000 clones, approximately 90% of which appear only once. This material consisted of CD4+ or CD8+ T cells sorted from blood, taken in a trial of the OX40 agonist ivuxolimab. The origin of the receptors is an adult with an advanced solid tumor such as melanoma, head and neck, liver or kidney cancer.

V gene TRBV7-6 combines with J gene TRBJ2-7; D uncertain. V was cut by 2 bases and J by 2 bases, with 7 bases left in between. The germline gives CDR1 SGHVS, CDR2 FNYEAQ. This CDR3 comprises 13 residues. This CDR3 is CASSLQVAYEQYF. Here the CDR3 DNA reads TGTGCCAGCAGCTTACAGGTAGCCTACGAGCAGTACTTC.

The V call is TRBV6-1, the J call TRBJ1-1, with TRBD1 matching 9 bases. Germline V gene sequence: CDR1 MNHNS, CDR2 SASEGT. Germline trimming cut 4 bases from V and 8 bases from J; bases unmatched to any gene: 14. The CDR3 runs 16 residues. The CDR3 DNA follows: TGTGCCAGCAGTGCTCAGTCCCGGGACAGGGCGGGCGAAGCTTTCTTT. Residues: CASSAQSRDRAGEAFF.

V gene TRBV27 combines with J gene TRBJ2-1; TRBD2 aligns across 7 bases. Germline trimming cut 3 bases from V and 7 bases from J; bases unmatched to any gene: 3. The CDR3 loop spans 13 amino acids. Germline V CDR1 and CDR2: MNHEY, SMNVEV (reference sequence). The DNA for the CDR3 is TGTGCCAGCAGTTTGACTAGCCGGAATGAGCAGTTCTTC. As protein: CASSLTSRNEQFF.

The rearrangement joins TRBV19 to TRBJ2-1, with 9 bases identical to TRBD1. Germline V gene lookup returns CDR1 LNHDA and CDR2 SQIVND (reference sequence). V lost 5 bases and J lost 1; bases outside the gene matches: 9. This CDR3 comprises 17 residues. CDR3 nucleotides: TGTGCCAGTAGTTCCCCGGGACAGGGATTTTCCTACAATGAGCAGTTCTTC. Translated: CASSSPGQGFSYNEQFF.

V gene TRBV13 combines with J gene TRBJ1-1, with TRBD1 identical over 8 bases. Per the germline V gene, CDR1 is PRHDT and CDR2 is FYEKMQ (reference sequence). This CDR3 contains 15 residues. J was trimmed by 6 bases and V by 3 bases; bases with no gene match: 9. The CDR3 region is CASSFSGTGVPEAFF. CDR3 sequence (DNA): TGTGCCAGCAGCTTCTCCGGGACAGGAGTCCCTGAAGCTTTCTTT. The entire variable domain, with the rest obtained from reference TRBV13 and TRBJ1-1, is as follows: AAGVIQSPRHLIKEKRETATLKCYPIPRHDTVYWYQQGPGQDPQFLISFYEKMQSDKGSIPDRFSAQQFSDYHSELNMSSLELGDSALYFCASSFSGTGVPEAFFGQGTRLTVV.

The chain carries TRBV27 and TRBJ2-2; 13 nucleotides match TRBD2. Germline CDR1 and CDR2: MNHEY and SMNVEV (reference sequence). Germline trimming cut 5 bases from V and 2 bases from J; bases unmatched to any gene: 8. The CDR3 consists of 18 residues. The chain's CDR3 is CASSPGLAGAYNTGELFF. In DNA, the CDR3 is TGTGCCAGCAGTCCCGGACTAGCGGGAGCCTATAACACCGGGGAGCTGTTTTTT.

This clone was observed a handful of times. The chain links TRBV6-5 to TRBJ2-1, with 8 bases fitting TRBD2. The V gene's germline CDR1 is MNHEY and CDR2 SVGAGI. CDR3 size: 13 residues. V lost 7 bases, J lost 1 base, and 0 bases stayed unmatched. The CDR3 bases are TGTGCCAGCACTAGCGGGTCCTACAATGAGCAGTTCTTC. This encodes CASTSGSYNEQFF.

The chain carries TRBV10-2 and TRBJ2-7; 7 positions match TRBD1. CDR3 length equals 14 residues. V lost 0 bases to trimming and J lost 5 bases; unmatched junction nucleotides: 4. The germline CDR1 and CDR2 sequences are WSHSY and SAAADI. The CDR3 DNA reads TGCGCCAGCAGTGAGTCGAAGACAGGGAACGAGCAGTACTTC. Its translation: CASSESKTGNEQYF.

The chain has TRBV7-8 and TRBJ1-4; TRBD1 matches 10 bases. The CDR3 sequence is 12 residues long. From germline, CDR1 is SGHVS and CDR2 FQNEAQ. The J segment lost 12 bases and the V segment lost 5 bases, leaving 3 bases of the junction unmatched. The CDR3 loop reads CASSGTGEQLFF. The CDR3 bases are TGTGCCAGCAGCGGGACAGGGGAACAACTGTTTTTT.

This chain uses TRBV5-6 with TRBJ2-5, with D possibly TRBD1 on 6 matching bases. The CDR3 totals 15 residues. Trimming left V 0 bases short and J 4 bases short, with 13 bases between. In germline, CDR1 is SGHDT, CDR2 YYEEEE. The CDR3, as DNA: TGTGCCAGCAGCTTGGACAGGGCGCTTCGAGAGACCCAGTACTTC. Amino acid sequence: CASSLDRALRETQYF.

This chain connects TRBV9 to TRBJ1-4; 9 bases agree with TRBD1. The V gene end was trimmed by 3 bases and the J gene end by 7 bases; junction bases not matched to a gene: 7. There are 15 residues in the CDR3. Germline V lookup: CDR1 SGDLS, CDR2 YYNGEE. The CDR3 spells CASSGWGTGSEKLFF. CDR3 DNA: TGTGCCAGCAGCGGGTGGGGGACAGGGTCTGAAAAACTGTTTTTT. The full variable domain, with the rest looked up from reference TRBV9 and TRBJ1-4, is DSGVTQTPKHLITATGQRVTLRCSPRSGDLSVYWYQQSLDQGLQFLIQYYNGEERAKGNILERFSAQQFPDLHSELNLSSLELGDSALYFCASSGWGTGSEKLFFGSGTQLSVL.

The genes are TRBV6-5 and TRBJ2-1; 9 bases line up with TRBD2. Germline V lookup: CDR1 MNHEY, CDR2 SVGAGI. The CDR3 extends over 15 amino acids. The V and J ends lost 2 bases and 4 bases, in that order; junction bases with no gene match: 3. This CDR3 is CASSYVAGVYNEQFF. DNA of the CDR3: TGTGCCAGCAGTTACGTAGCGGGAGTGTACAATGAGCAGTTCTTC.

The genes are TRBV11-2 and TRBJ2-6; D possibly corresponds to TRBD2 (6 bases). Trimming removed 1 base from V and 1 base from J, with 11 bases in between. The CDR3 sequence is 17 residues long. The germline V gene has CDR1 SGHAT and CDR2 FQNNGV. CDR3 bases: TGTGCCAGCAGCTTAGCGGGAGTCCCGTCTGGGGCCAACGTCCTGACTTTC. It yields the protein CASSLAGVPSGANVLTF.